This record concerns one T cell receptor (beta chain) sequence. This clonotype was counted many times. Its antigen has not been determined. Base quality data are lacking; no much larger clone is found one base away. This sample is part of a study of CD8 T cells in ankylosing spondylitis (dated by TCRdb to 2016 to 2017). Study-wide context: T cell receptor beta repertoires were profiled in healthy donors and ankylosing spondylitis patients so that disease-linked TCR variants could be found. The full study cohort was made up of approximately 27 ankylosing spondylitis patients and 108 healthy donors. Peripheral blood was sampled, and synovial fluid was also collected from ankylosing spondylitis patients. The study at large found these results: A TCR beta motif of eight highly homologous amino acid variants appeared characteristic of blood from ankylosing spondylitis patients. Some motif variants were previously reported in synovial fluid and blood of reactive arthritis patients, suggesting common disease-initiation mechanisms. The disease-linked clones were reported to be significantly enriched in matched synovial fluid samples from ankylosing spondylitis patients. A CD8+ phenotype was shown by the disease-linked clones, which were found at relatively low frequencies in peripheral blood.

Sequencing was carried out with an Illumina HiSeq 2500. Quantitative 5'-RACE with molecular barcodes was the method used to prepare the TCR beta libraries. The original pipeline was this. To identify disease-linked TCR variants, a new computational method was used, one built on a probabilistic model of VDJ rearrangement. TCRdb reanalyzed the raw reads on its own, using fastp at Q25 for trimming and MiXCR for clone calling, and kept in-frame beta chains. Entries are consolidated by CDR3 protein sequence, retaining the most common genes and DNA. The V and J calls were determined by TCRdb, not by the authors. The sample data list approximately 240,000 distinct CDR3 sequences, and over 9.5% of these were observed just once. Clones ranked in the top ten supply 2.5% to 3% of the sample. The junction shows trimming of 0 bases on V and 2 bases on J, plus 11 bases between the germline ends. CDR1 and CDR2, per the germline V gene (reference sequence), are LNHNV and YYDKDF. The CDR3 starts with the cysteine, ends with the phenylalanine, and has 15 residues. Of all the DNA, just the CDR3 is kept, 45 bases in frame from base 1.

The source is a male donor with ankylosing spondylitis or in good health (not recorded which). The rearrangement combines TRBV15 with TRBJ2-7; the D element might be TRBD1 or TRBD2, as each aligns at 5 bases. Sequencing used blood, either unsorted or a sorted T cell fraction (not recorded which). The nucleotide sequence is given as TGTGCCACCAGCAGAGATCGTCGGGGACCCTACGAGCAGTACTTC. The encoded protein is CATSRDRRGPYEQYF.